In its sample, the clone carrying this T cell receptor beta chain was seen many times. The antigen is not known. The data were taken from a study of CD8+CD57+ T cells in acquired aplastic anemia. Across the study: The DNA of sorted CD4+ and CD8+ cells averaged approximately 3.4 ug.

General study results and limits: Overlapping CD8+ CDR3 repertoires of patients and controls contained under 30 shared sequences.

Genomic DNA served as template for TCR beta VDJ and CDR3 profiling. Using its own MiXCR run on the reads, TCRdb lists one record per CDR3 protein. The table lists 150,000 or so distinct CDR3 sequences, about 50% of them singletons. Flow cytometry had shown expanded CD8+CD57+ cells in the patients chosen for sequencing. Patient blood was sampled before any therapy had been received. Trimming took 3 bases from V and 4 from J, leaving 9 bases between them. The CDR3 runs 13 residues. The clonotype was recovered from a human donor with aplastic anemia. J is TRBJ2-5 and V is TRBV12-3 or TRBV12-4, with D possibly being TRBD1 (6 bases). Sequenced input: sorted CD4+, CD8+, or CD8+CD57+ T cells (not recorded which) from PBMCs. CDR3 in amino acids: CASSFSGAETQYF. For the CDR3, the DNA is TGTGCCAGCAGTTTCTCAGGGGCAGAGACCCAGTACTTC.